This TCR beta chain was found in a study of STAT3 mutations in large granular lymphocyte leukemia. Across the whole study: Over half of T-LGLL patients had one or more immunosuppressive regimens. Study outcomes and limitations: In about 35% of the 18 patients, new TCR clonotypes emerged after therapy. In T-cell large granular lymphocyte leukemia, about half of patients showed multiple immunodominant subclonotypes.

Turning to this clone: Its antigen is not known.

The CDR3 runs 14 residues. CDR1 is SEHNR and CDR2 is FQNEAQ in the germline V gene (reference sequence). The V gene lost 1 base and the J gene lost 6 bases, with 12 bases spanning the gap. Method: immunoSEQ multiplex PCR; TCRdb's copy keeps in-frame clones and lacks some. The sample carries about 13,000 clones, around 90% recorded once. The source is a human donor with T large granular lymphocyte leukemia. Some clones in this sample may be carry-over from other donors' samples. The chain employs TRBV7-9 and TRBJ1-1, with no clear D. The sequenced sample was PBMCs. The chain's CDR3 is CASSLDSSAAEAFF. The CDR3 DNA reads TGTGCCAGCAGCTTAGACAGCTCGGCCGCTGAAGCTTTCTTT.